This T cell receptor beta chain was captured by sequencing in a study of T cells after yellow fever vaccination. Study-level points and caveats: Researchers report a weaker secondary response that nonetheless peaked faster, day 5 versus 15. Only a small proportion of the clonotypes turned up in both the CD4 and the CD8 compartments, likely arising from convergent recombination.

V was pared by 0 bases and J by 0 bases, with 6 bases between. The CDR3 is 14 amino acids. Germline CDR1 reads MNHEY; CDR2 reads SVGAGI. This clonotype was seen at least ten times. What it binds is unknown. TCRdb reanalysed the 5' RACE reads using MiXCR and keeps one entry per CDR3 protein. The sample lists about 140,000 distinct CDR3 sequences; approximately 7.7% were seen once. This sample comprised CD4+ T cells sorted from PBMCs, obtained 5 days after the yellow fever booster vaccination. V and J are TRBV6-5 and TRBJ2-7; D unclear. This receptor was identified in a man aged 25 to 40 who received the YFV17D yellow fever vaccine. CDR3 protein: CASSYSTSSYEQYF. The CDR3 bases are TGTGCCAGCAGTTACTCGACAAGCTCCTACGAGCAGTACTTC.